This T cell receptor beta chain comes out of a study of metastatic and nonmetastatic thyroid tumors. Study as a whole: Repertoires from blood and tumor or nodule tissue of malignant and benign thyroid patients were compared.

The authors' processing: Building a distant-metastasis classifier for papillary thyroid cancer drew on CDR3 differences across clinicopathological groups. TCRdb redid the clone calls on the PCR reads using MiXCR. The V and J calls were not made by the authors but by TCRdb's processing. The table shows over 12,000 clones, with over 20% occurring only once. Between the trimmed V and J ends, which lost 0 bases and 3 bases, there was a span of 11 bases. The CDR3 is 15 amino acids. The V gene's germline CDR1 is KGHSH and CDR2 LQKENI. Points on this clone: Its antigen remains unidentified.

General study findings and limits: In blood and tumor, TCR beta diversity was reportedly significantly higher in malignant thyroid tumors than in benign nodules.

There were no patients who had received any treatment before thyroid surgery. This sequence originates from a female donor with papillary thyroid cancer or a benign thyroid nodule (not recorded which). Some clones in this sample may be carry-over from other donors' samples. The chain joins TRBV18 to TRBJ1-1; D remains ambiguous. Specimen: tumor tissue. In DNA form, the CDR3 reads TGTGCCAGCTCACCACCGAGGCGGCTTGACACTGAAGCTTTCTTT. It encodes CASSPPRRLDTEAFF.